This TCR beta chain was profiled in a study of T cell clonotyping in hematopoietic cell transplantation. Here immunoSEQ multiplex PCR was the method, and the copy in TCRdb shows in-frame clones only, minus some. The sample has fewer than 6,000 clones, around 17% seen once. Germline CDR1 reads GTSNPN; CDR2 reads SVGIG (reference sequence). Deletions cut 3 bases from V and 4 bases from J, with 12 bases between. This CDR3 is built from 13 residues. This chain links TRBV30 with TRBJ1-1; perhaps TRBD1 as D (6 bases). This clonotype was sampled from a male patient in his late teens or twenties who had an allogeneic stem cell transplant, so the T cells may come from the graft donor. Some clones in this sample may be carry-over from other donors' samples. Here the sequenced sample was PBMCs, taken 180 days after allogeneic stem cell transplant. CDR3 loop: CAWRGHYGTEAFF. The CDR3 DNA is TGTGCCTGGAGGGGACATTACGGCACTGAAGCTTTCTTT.